This paragraph covers one T cell receptor beta chain sequence. It has no known antigen specificity. No base qualities exist here, and no much larger clone lies one base off it. These data originate in a study of blood T cells in healthy people across ages (dated by TCRdb to the mid-2010s). Some background on the complete study: In model experiments, template switching captured about one uniquely barcoded TCR beta cDNA molecule for every two T cells. The study measured age-related changes in TCR beta repertoire diversity using deep sequencing normalized with unique cDNA molecular identifiers. The donors were divided into four age groups: young (average around 16 years), middle-aged (approximately 42), aged (approximately 62) and long-lived (approximately 74). Two additional independent replicas of 1 million unique cDNA reads from the same blood draw were analyzed for two donors (one aged 18 to 30 and one aged 80 or older). Results the study describes overall, beyond this receptor: Estimates of total diversity based on one million sequenced T cells were considered lower bounds and underestimates. Since profiling was done on bulk unsorted PBMCs, naive and antigen-experienced compartments could not be conclusively compared. Compared with the aged group, the long-lived group had more naive CD4+ T cells, fewer expanded clones and increased TCR diversity, suggesting age selection. Donor CMV infection status was unknown, potentially confounding age-related changes in expanded clonotypes. Observed TCR beta diversity per million T cells fell roughly linearly with age, and a significant reduction was already apparent by age around 40. Observed TCR beta diversity correlated strongly with the percentage of naive T cells measured by flow cytometry.

The CDR3 starts with the cysteine, ends with the phenylalanine, and has 14 residues. Only the CDR3 part of the read is kept: 42 bases, read in frame from the first base. Unmatched junction bases come to 8, with V trimmed by 5 bases and J by 6 bases. The donors were roughly 38 Caucasian individuals from Russia, aged roughly 6 to 100 years, who were systemically healthy. Approximately 10 milliliters of peripheral blood were collected from each donor into EDTA-treated Vacutainer tubes. PBMCs were isolated by Ficoll-Paque density-gradient centrifugation, with at least 6.5 million obtained per sample. Total RNA was extracted from PBMCs with Trizol reagent, with at least 6 micrograms obtained per sample. Naive CD45RAhigh/CD27high T cell percentages were measured by flow cytometry on a PBMC aliquot from every donor. Libraries were built with 5' RACE. TCRdb records Illumina HiSeq 2500 as the sequencer. The second PCR ran for roughly 7 to 11 cycles and used a J-beta primer mix along with a sample-barcoded 5' primer. Each TCR beta cDNA molecule received a unique molecular identifier from a template-switch 5' adaptor carrying 12 random nucleotides. At least 2.5 million CDR3-containing paired-end reads were obtained from each sample. First-strand cDNA was synthesized from all RNA with the Mint cDNA synthesis kit, primed by a TRBC-specific oligonucleotide. All cDNA was treated with uracil-DNA glycosylase and then went through a first 18-cycle PCR with the universal primers M1SS and BC2_uni_R. From the authors' description of their analysis: Each sample was normalized by randomly selecting 1 million high-quality reads, each carrying a distinct molecular identifier. Instead of being binned into consensus sequences, reads with shared molecular identifiers were discarded. MiTCR, with a Q25 quality threshold and the strictest error-elimination algorithm, was used for CDR3 identification, clonotype clustering and error correction. A nonparametric unseen species model using Euler transformation provided a lower-bound estimate of total TCR beta diversity. Using fastp trimming at Q25 and MiXCR clonotype assembly, TCRdb reanalyzed the public sequencing data and kept in-frame beta chains. Each CDR3 protein gets just one entry, which takes the most common genes and DNA from the rows behind it. It is TCRdb's table, rather than the study itself, that gives the V and J calls and clone size. Across this sample there are 800,000 to 950,000 distinct CDR3 sequences, with 25% to 35% seen only once. The ten largest clonotypes hold 10% of the sample.

The data were also submitted as part of a second study, on T cells of mothers and their children. As noted in the second study: Donors were nine systemically healthy Caucasian individuals: three mothers and their six children. cDNA synthesis consumed the entire amount of extracted RNA, loaded at roughly 1.5 ug RNA in each 15 ul reaction. Sample barcodes and 2-4 random nucleotides were added via the M1S primer in the second PCR. Over 10 million TCR beta CDR3 reads came from each mother, compared with about 3.2 million reads from each child. Thymic selection shapes the output of TCR recombination in a similar way in related and unrelated pairs, and inherited differences have a minor effect. Normalized repertoire overlap was always slightly but never significantly higher in related than unrelated mother-child pairs. No persistent microchimeric T cell clones were found, with a detection sensitivity of approximately 110 clones per million clonotypes. To look for features that set related mother-child pairs apart from unrelated individuals, the researchers ran deep NGS to compare the TCR beta repertoires of mothers and children. The mean age was around 40 +/- 4 years for the mothers and about 10 +/- 4 years for the children. Libraries were sequenced on Illumina HiSeq 2000 with 100+100 nt paired-end reads after adapter ligation with NEBNext reagents. To prevent cross-contamination, the mother and child libraries were prepared a month apart and were sequenced in separate runs. Each donor had between roughly 450,000 and 2,300,000 distinct TCR beta clonotypes identified. Naive TCR beta clonotypes were estimated from low-frequency clonotypes matched to each donor's FACS-determined naive share, without sorting.

The receptor was isolated from a woman aged 40 to 50 in good health. The receptor chain draws on TRBV12-3 or TRBV12-4 and TRBJ2-3, and TRBD2 matches 7 of the central bases. Sequencing was done on a sample of blood. The CDR3 region: CASSPGGSRDTQYF. The nucleotides are TGTGCCAGCAGTCCGGGGGGTTCCAGGGATACGCAGTATTTT.